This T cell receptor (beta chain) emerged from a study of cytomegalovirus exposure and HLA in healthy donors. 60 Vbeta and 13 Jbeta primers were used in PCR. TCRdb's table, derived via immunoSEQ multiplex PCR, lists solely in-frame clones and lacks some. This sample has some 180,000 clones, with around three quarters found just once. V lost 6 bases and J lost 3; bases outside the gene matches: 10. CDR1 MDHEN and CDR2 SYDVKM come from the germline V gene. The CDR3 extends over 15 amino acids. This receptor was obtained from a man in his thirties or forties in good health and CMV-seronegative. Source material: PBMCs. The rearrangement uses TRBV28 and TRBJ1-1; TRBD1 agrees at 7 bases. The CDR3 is CASSPRTGGDTEAFF. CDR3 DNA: TGTGCCAGCAGCCCTAGGACAGGTGGGGACACTGAAGCTTTCTTT.